This TCR beta chain was captured by sequencing in a study of blood T cell repertoires in COVID-19. Profiled with immunoSEQ multiplex PCR; TCRdb holds only in-frame clones, not every one. Found here are fewer than 350,000 clones, 89% of them singletons; the top ten hold over 4%. Those who participated ranged in age from roughly 18 to 89 years and resided in 20 to 25 US areas. The V and J ends lost 5 bases and 4 bases respectively, with 11 bases between them. Germline-derived CDR1 and CDR2 are SNHLY and FYNNEI. This CDR3 has 13 residues. This chain connects TRBV2 to TRBJ1-2, with D tentatively TRBD1 (5 bases). The receptor was derived from a man aged 60 to 69 who had recovered from COVID-19. The specimen sequenced was PBMCs or T cells enriched from blood (not recorded which). CDR3 sequence (DNA): TGTGCCAGCAGTTCCGGGACTTCCTATGGCTACACCTTC. Protein product: CASSSGTSYGYTF.